Presented here are 5 T cell receptor beta chains from one specimen sequenced in a study of T cells after yellow fever vaccination. TCRdb re-derived calls from the 5' RACE reads in MiXCR, one entry per CDR3 protein. The sample carries around 100,000 distinct CDR3 sequences, 5.8% recorded once. The sequenced sample was CD8+ T cells sorted from PBMCs, obtained 10 days after the yellow fever booster vaccination. The receptor source for this set is a man younger than 30 who received the YFV17D yellow fever vaccine.

This chain links TRBV4-3 with TRBJ1-1; possibly TRBD1 for D (6 bases). V lost 6 bases and J 6 bases, leaving 26 bases between the germline ends. Germline loops: CDR1 LGHNA, CDR2 YSLEER. The CDR3 is made up of 17 amino acids. The CDR3 region has the DNA TGCGCCAGCAGGACTCAGGGGAGGGGGTGGAACATGGCTGAAGCTTTCTTT. Translation gives CASRTQGRGWNMAEAFF.

This clonotype was observed a handful of times. The V gene is TRBV7-2, the J gene TRBJ2-1; possible D gene TRBD2, 5 bases. Germline CDR1 and CDR2: SGHTA and FQGNSA. Trimming pared 5 bases from V and 0 bases from J, leaving 14 bases between. The length of the CDR3 is 16 residues. The CDR3 DNA is TGTGCCAGCAGCCCTAGGGAGCGAAGCTCCTACAATGAGCAGTTCTTC. This encodes CASSPRERSSYNEQFF.

Only a few counts were recorded for this clonotype. The rearrangement links TRBV5-1 to TRBJ1-1; possibly TRBD1 for D (5 bases). The CDR3 contains 17 residues. The germline gives CDR1 SGHRS, CDR2 YFSETQ. The V end was cut by 2 bases, the J end by 0 bases, with 17 bases between. CDR3 DNA: TGCGCCAGCAGCTTTAGACAGATGGGATTAATGAACACTGAAGCTTTCTTT. Protein: CASSFRQMGLMNTEAFF.

This clonotype was seen only a few times. The genes are TRBV3-1 and TRBJ1-1, with a tentative D call TRBD1 (5 bases). CDR3 size: 13 residues. Germline CDR1 and CDR2: LGHDT and YNNKEL (reference sequence). The V gene lost 1 base and the J gene lost 5 bases, with 8 bases spanning the gap. The CDR3 protein is CASSQGGGTEAFF. CDR3 DNA sequence: TGTGCCAGCAGCCAAGGGGGCGGGACTGAAGCTTTCTTT.

This sequence joins TRBV12-3 or TRBV12-4 and TRBJ1-4; D is unresolved. The V gene lost 1 base and the J gene lost 6 bases, with 6 bases spanning the gap. This CDR3 is 13 amino acids long. CDR3 amino acids: CASSLVLDEKLFF. As DNA, the CDR3 is TGTGCCAGCAGTTTAGTCCTAGATGAAAAACTGTTTTTT.